This TCR beta chain was retrieved from a study of T cell clones after liver transplantation. The CDR3 extends over 15 amino acids. Trimming pared 0 bases from V and 7 bases from J, leaving 15 bases between. Germline values: CDR1 KGHSH, CDR2 LQKENI. To note about this clone: What it recognizes is unknown.

Findings and caveats of the study: Migration into the graft, not deletion, may explain lost graft donor-reactive T cells. Small, mixed patient groups and varying post-transplant times limit these conclusions.

Some clones are missing from TCRdb's copy, which holds only in-frame ones; the method was immunoSEQ multiplex PCR. Altogether roughly 100,000 clones are present, 75% to 90% being singletons, with the ten largest covering over 0.75%. The chain joins TRBV18 to TRBJ2-5, with unresolved D. The material sequenced was CD4+ T cells from blood, taken before liver transplant. This clonotype originated in a human donor who received a liver transplant. The CDR3 here is CASSPPQNHAGTQYF. CDR3 sequence (DNA): TGTGCCAGCTCACCACCACAGAACCACGCAGGGACCCAGTACTTC.